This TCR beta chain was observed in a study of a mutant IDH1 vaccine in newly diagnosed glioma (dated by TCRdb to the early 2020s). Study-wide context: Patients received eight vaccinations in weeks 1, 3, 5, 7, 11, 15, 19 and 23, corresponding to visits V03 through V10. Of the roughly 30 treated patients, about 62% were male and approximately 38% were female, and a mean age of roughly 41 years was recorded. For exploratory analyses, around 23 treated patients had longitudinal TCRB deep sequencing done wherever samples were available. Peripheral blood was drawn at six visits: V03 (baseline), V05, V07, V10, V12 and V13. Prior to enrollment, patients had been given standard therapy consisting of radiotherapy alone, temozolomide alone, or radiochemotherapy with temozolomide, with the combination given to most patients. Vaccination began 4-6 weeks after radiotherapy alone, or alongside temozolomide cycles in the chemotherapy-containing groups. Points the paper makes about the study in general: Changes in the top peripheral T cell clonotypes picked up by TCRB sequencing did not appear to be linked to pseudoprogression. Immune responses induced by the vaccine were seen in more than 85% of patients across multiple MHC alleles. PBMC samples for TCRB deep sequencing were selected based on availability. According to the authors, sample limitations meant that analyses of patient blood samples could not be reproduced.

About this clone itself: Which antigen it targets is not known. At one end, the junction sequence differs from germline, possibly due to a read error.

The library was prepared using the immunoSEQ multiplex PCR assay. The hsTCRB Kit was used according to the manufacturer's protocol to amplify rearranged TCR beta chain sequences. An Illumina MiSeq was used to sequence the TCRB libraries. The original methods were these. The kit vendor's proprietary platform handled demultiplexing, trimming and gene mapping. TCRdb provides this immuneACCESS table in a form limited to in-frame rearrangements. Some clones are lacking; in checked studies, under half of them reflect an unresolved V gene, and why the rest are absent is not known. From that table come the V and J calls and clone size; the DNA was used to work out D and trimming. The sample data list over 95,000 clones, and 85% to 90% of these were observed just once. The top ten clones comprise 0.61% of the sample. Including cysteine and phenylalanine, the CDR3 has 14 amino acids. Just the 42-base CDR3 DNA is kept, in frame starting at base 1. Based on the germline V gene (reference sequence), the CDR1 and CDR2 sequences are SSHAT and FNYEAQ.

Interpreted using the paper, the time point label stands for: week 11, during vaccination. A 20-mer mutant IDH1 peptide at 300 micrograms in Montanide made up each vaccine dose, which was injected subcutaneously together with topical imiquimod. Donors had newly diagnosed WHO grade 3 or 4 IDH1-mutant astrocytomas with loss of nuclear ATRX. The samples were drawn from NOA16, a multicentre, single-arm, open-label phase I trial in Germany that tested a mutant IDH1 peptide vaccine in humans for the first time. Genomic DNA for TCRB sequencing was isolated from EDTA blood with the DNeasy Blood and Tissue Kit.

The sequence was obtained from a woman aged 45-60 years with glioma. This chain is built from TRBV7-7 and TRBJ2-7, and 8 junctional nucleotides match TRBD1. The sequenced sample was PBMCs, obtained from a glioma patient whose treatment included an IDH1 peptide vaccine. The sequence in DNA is TGTGCTAGCAGCCCGGGACAGGAGGCCTACGAGCAGTACTTC. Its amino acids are CASSPGQEAYEQYF.